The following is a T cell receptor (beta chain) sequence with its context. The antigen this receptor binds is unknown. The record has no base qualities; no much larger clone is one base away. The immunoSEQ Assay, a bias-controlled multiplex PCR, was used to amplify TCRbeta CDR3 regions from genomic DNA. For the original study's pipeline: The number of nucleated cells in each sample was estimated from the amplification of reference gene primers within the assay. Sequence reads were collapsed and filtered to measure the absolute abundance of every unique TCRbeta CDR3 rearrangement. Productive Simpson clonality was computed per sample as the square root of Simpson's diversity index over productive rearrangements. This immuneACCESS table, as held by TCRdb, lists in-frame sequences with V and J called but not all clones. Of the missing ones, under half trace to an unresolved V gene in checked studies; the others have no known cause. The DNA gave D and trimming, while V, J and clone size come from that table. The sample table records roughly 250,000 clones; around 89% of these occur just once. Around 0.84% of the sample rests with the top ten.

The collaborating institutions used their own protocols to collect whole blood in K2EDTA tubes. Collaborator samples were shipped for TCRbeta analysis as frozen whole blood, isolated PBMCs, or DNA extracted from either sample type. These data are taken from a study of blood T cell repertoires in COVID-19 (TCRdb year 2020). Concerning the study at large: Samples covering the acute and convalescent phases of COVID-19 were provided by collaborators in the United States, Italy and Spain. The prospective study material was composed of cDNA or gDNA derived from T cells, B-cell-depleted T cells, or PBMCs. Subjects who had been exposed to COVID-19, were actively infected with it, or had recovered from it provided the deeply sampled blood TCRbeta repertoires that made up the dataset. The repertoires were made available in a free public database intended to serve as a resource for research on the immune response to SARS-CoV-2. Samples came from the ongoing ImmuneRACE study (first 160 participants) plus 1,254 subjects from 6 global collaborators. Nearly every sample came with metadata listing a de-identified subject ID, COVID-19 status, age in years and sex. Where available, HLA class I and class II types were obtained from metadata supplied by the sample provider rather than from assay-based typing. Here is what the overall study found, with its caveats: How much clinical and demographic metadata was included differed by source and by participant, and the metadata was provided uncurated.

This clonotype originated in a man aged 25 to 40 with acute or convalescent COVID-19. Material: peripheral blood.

The CDR3 amino acid sequence is: CASSPVASSGNTIYF. The sequenced DNA is TGTGCCAGCTCACCAGTGGCCAGCTCTGGAAACACCATATATTTT. The rearranged segments are TRBV18 and TRBJ1-3, with the D gene too uncertain to name. Looking up the germline V gene yields CDR1 KGHSH and CDR2 LQKENI. A distance of 8 bases separates the germline ends of V and J, which lose 2 bases and 0 bases respectively. From cysteine to phenylalanine, the CDR3 is 15 amino acids long. The read is trimmed to its CDR3 DNA, 45 bases read in frame from base 1.